A selection of T cell receptor beta chains follows, all from one sample in a study of shared clonotypes between healthy human individuals. The method was immunoSEQ multiplex PCR; TCRdb's version includes in-frame clones alone and lacks a portion of them. The profile covers about 610,000 clones, with 90% to 97% appearing a single time and 0.11% taken by the ten largest. Sequenced input: naive CD8+ T cells sorted from blood. The receptors derive from a woman in her twenties or thirties in good health. The CDR3 runs from the conserved cysteine through the conserved F or W. Each record gives: D gene, clone size, J gene, V gene, CDR3 protein, CDR3 DNA. The D gene is left open where the match is weak. Rows give clone size only sometimes, using once, few, many, or a class for an expanded clone.

NA | once | TRBJ2-7 | TRBV9 | CASSVDEGTKYEQYF | TGTGCCAGCAGCGTAGATGAGGGTACGAAGTACGAGCAGTACTTC
NA | once | TRBJ1-2 | TRBV29-1 | CSADDRDQDYGYTF | TGCAGCGCTGATGACCGGGACCAGGACTATGGCTACACCTTC
NA | NA | TRBJ2-3 | TRBV27 | CASIGDGTDTQYF | TGTGCCAGCATTGGGGACGGAACAGATACGCAGTATTTT
TRBD1 | once | TRBJ1-1 | TRBV10-3 | CATRTGNTEAFF | TGTGCCACTAGGACAGGGAACACTGAAGCTTTCTTT
TRBD1 | NA | TRBJ2-7 | TRBV5-6 | CASSFGTGPYEQYF | TGTGCCAGCAGCTTCGGGACAGGTCCCTACGAGCAGTACTTC
NA | NA | TRBJ1-1 | TRBV7-8 | CASSLRGIGTEAFF | TGTGCCAGCAGCTTACGGGGAATCGGGACTGAAGCTTTCTTT
NA | NA | TRBJ1-3 | TRBV7-8 | CASSYPRATGSGNTIYF | TGTGCCAGCAGCTACCCCAGAGCAACAGGGTCTGGAAACACCATATATTTT
TRBD1 | NA | TRBJ2-5 | TRBV2 | CASSERAGGRETQYF | TGTGCCAGCAGTGAGAGGGCAGGGGGCAGAGAGACCCAGTACTTC
NA | NA | TRBJ2-1 | TRBV4-2 | CASSQDWDHAGINEQFF | TGTGCCAGCAGCCAAGATTGGGACCATGCCGGAATCAATGAGCAGTTCTTC
NA | NA | TRBJ1-1 | TRBV28 | CASSFRPQGTEAFF | TGTGCCAGCAGTTTCCGACCACAGGGCACTGAAGCTTTCTTT
TRBD2 | NA | TRBJ2-3 | TRBV27 | CASSLSLTTGLATDTQYF | TGTGCCAGCAGTTTATCCCTCACTACGGGACTAGCGACAGATACGCAGTATTTT
NA | NA | TRBJ2-1 | TRBV9 | CASSPHRRAFDEQFF | TGTGCCAGCAGCCCCCACCGGAGGGCCTTTGATGAGCAGTTCTTC
TRBD2 | NA | TRBJ2-7 | TRBV6-1 | CASSELRGSSYEQYF | TGTGCCAGCAGTGAATTGCGCGGGAGTTCTTACGAGCAGTACTTC
NA | once | TRBJ1-1 | TRBV6-1 | CASSEIRNTEAFF | TGTGCCAGCAGTGAAATCAGGAACACTGAAGCTTTCTTT
NA | NA | TRBJ2-7 | TRBV6-5 | CASRPFCEQYF | TGTGCCAGCAGACCTTTTTGCGAGCAGTACTTC
NA | NA | TRBJ1-1 | TRBV7-9 | CASSLYRQAEAFF | TGTGCCAGCAGCTTATATAGACAGGCTGAAGCTTTCTTT
NA | NA | TRBJ2-7 | TRBV10-1 | CASSEFEGPGYEQYF | TGCGCCAGCAGTGAGTTTGAGGGCCCAGGGTACGAGCAGTACTTC
TRBD2 | NA | TRBJ2-1 | TRBV29-1 | CSVVGGPLLLHQNEQFF | TGCAGCGTTGTGGGAGGGCCCTTGCTTCTCCACCAGAATGAGCAGTTCTTC
NA | NA | TRBJ1-1 | TRBV7-6 | CASSLASQIITEAFF | TGTGCCAGCAGCTTAGCAAGCCAGATTATCACTGAAGCTTTCTTT
TRBD1 | NA | TRBJ1-3 | TRBV28 | CASSLIGTGSGNTIYF | TGTGCCAGCAGCCTAATAGGGACAGGGTCTGGAAACACCATATATTTT
NA | NA | TRBJ1-1 | TRBV28 | CASSEREAMNTEAFF | TGTGCCAGCAGTGAAAGGGAGGCCATGAACACTGAAGCTTTCTTT
TRBD2 | NA | TRBJ2-1 | TRBV7-3 | CASSLTSGRASEQFF | TGTGCCAGCAGCTTAACTAGCGGGAGAGCGAGTGAGCAGTTCTTC
TRBD2 | NA | TRBJ2-7 | TRBV28 | CASSLAGNRDEQYF | TGTGCCAGCAGCCTAGCGGGTAATCGGGACGAGCAGTACTTC
NA | once | TRBJ1-1 | TRBV13 | CASSPTGGADTEAFF | TGTGCCAGCAGCCCCACGGGGGGGGCAGACACTGAAGCTTTCTTT
NA | NA | TRBJ1-2 | TRBV27 | CASRLGKYGYTF | TGTGCCAGCAGGTTAGGAAAGTATGGCTACACCTTC
TRBD2 | NA | TRBJ2-7 | TRBV9 | CASSPGTSGYEQYF | TGTGCCAGCAGCCCCGGGACTAGCGGCTACGAGCAGTACTTC
NA | few | TRBJ1-5 | TRBV28 | CASSEDQPQHF | TGTGCCAGCAGCGAAGATCAGCCCCAGCATTTT
TRBD2 | NA | TRBJ2-1 | TRBV13 | CASSASGSGYNEQFF | TGTGCCAGCAGCGCGAGCGGGAGTGGGTACAATGAGCAGTTCTTC
TRBD2 | NA | TRBJ2-1 | TRBV27 | CASRLSGSKEQFF | TGTGCCAGCAGACTTAGCGGGAGTAAGGAGCAGTTCTTC
NA | once | TRBJ1-1 | TRBV2 | CASSENRRGIREAEAFF | TGTGCCAGCAGTGAAAATCGTCGCGGCATAAGGGAGGCTGAAGCTTTCTTT
NA | NA | TRBJ2-2 | TRBV28 | CATGGQVGELFF | TGTGCCACAGGAGGGCAGGTCGGGGAGCTGTTTTTT
TRBD1 | NA | TRBJ2-5 | TRBV27 | CASSIRDRETQYF | TGTGCCAGCAGTATCCGGGACAGAGAGACCCAGTACTTC
TRBD2 | NA | TRBJ2-3 | TRBV7-9 | CASSLALAGGLTDTQYF | TGTGCCAGCAGCTTAGCGTTGGCGGGAGGTCTGACAGATACGCAGTATTTT
TRBD1 | NA | TRBJ1-1 | TRBV14 | CASSQVDRGPWTEAFF | TGTGCCAGCAGCCAAGTAGATAGGGGGCCTTGGACTGAAGCTTTCTTT
TRBD1 | once | TRBJ1-2 | TRBV28 | CASSPLGQGVNYGYTF | TGTGCCAGCAGTCCGTTGGGACAGGGGGTTAACTATGGCTACACCTTC
NA | NA | TRBJ1-3 | TRBV11-2 | CASSLVAGPDMGRIYF | TGTGCCAGCAGCTTAGTCGCGGGGCCCGACATGGGCAGGATATATTTT
NA | few | TRBJ1-1 | TRBV29-1 | CSVAKGHLRFF | TGCAGCGTTGCAAAGGGTCATCTACGGTTCTTT
NA | NA | TRBJ1-1 | TRBV10-2 | CASNPVGNSMNTEAFF | TGCGCCAGCAACCCGGTCGGGAACAGCATGAACACTGAAGCTTTCTTT
NA | NA | TRBJ2-2 | TRBV2 | CASSPNYANTGELFF | TGTGCCAGCAGTCCAAATTACGCGAACACCGGGGAGCTGTTTTTT
NA | NA | TRBJ2-1 | TRBV21-1 | CASSRLSEPVLGNEQFF | TGTGCCAGCAGCAGACTATCTGAGCCGGTACTAGGCAATGAGCAGTTCTTC
NA | NA | TRBJ1-5 | TRBV19 | CASGKTEIEPQHF | TGTGCCAGTGGGAAGACGGAGATTGAGCCCCAGCATTTT
NA | NA | TRBJ1-2 | TRBV28 | CASSLQGVYGYTF | TGTGCCAGCAGTTTACAAGGGGTCTATGGCTACACCTTC
TRBD2 | NA | TRBJ2-2 | TRBV5-6 | CASSLASGGGELFF | TGTGCCAGCAGCTTGGCTAGCGGGGGCGGGGAGCTGTTTTTT
TRBD2 | NA | TRBJ2-2 | TRBV5-4 | CASSLGLAGSTGELFF | TGTGCCAGCAGCTTGGGGTTAGCGGGAAGCACCGGGGAGCTGTTTTTT
TRBD1 | NA | TRBJ2-7 | TRBV6-1 | CASSEPPGQLRGWYEQYF | TGTGCCAGCAGTGAACCCCCGGGACAGCTTAGGGGTTGGTACGAGCAGTACTTC
TRBD2 | NA | TRBJ2-1 | TRBV27 | CASSFGGSAYNEQFF | TGTGCCAGCAGTTTTGGCGGGAGTGCCTACAATGAGCAGTTCTTC
NA | NA | TRBJ1-1 | TRBV27 | CASSPKLGTEAFF | TGTGCCAGCAGTCCCAAACTCGGGACTGAAGCTTTCTTT
NA | NA | TRBJ1-3 | TRBV11-2 | CASSLIGAGNTIYF | TGTGCCAGCAGCTTAATCGGGGCTGGAAACACCATATATTTT
NA | NA | TRBJ2-1 | TRBV14 | CASSRWETTTYNEQFF | TGTGCCAGCAGCCGGTGGGAAACTACAACCTACAATGAGCAGTTCTTC
TRBD2 | once | TRBJ2-7 | TRBV27 | CASSPGLVVYEQYF | TGTGCCAGCAGCCCGGGACTAGTTGTCTACGAGCAGTACTTC
NA | once | TRBJ2-2 | TRBV15 | CATSSTSPDTGELFF | TGTGCCACCAGCAGCACTTCTCCGGACACCGGGGAGCTGTTTTTT
NA | NA | TRBJ1-1 | TRBV27 | CASSLRGEAFF | TGTGCCAGCAGTCTCAGGGGTGAAGCTTTCTTT
NA | NA | TRBJ2-2 | TRBV7-8 | CASSSLYLGTGELFF | TGTGCCAGCAGCTCCCTATACCTCGGCACCGGGGAGCTGTTTTTT
NA | NA | TRBJ1-3 | TRBV13 | CASSLDPMTGYSGNTIYF | TGTGCCAGCAGCTTAGACCCAATGACAGGCTACTCTGGAAACACCATATATTTT
TRBD2 | NA | TRBJ2-1 | TRBV28 | CASSSVAGGWDEQFF | TGTGCCAGCAGTTCTGTAGCGGGAGGATGGGATGAGCAGTTCTTC
NA | NA | TRBJ2-3 | TRBV7-3 | CASSLTGISTDTQYF | TGTGCCAGCAGCTTAACGGGGATTAGCACAGATACGCAGTATTTT
NA | NA | TRBJ1-4 | TRBV10-1 | CASSLAEKLFF | TGCGCCAGCAGTCTGGCGGAAAAACTGTTTTTT
NA | NA | TRBJ1-1 | TRBV2 | CASSGFPGYTEAFF | TGTGCCAGCAGTGGGTTCCCAGGGTACACTGAAGCTTTCTTT
NA | NA | TRBJ2-7 | TRBV2 | CASSDYPNEQYF | TGTGCCAGCAGCGACTACCCCAACGAGCAGTACTTC
TRBD1 | NA | TRBJ2-7 | TRBV11-3 | CASSDDRGPEQYF | TGTGCCAGCAGCGATGACAGGGGTCCCGAGCAGTACTTC